This T cell receptor (beta chain) emerged from a study of cytomegalovirus exposure and HLA in healthy donors. Study findings and constraints: The listing of 150 to 200 TCR beta chains classed them as cytomegalovirus-associated.

Trimming removed 0 bases from V and 2 bases from J; junction bases left unmatched: 2. CDR3 length: 15 amino acids. Germline V CDR1 and CDR2: SGHTS, YDEGEE. The PCR employed 60 Vbeta primers together with 13 Jbeta primers. TCRdb's copy holds only in-frame clones and misses some; the assay was immunoSEQ multiplex PCR. Here the sample spans 70,000 to 90,000 clones, 75% being singletons. A note on this clone: The antigen is undetermined.

V and J are TRBV5-8 and TRBJ1-1; 9 positions agree with TRBD1. The TCR originated in a man aged 40-55 years in good health and CMV-seronegative. The sample consisted of PBMCs. The CDR3 DNA reads as TGTGCCAGCAGCTTGGGGGACAGGGACAACACTGAAGCTTTCTTT. The encoded protein is CASSLGDRDNTEAFF.